Sequencing of this TCR beta chain was carried out in a study of a mutant IDH1 vaccine in newly diagnosed glioma. Study information: Mean patient age was about 40 years; approximately 62% were male and approximately 38% female. Those enrolled had earlier been treated with radiotherapy, temozolomide, or both, mostly both.

The repertoire was sequenced with immunoSEQ multiplex PCR; TCRdb's copy has only in-frame clones and lacks some. This sample yields around 63,000 clones, of which 91% are seen a single time; roughly 2.5% belongs to the top ten. For this clone: Its antigen is unidentified.

Study findings and constraints: Vaccination elicited immune responses in roughly 93% of patients. Variations in leading peripheral T cell clonotypes appeared to have no connection with pseudoprogression.

V shed 5 bases, J shed 2 bases, and the junction held 8 bases outside the gene matches. This CDR3 is 16 amino acids long. Germline V lookup: CDR1 SGHVS, CDR2 FQNEAQ. Regarding time point: baseline, week 1 (first vaccination visit). Specified treatment: pre-vaccination baseline after standard-of-care therapy. The gene calls are TRBV7-8 and TRBJ2-2; 7 bases match TRBD1. The material was PBMCs, obtained from a glioma patient treated with radiotherapy, temozolomide or both. This TCR was recovered from a man aged 50 to 60 with glioma. CDR3 nucleotide sequence: TGTGCCAGCAGCCCCGGGGCAGGGGGAAACACCGGGGAGCTGTTTTTT. Translated, it gives CASSPGAGGNTGELFF.